This T cell receptor (beta chain) was sequenced during a study of T cells after yellow fever vaccination. The wider study: Preparation of the low-cell-number fractions used SMART-Seq v4 Ultra Low Input.

MiXCR was run by TCRdb on the 5' RACE reads, yielding one entry per CDR3 protein. Of some 240,000 distinct CDR3 sequences in the sample, 3% to 4% were seen once. This clonotype was seen a few times. The CDR3 consists of 15 residues. V shed 3 bases, J shed 4 bases, and the junction held 9 bases outside the gene matches. The germline gives CDR1 SGHNT, CDR2 YYREEE (reference sequence). Here the sequenced sample was CD4+ T cells sorted from PBMCs, taken 10 days after the yellow fever booster vaccination. This clonotype originated in a man aged 18 to 30 who received the YFV17D yellow fever vaccine. The chain has TRBV5-4 and TRBJ2-5; 7 bases map to TRBD2. CDR3 bases: TGTGCCAGCAGCTCTAGTAGCGGGCGGCGAGAGACCCAGTACTTC. This gives the protein CASSSSSGRRETQYF.